A selection of T cell receptor beta chains follows, all from one sample in a study of Graves' ophthalmopathy and Graves' hyperthyroidism. TCRdb redid the calling of the multiplex PCR reads with MiXCR, one entry per CDR3 protein. The profile shows about 640,000 distinct CDR3 sequences, about 38% of them singletons. The sample comprised peripheral blood. All receptors derive from an adult man with Graves' ophthalmopathy. Both conserved end residues are part of each CDR3. A D gene is named only where the DNA matches it firmly. Not all rows give a size; the values are once, few, many and, for expanded clones, a class.

TRBJ1-5,TRBV7-3,NA,many,TGTGCCAGCAGCAAGGAAGGGTTTGGCAATCAGCCCCAGCATTTT,CASSKEGFGNQPQHF
TRBJ1-1,TRBV7-9,NA,many,TGTGCCAGCAGCTTAGGTAGCCAGATCACTGAAGCTTTCTTT,CASSLGSQITEAFF
TRBJ2-5,TRBV7-9,NA,many,TGTGCCAGCAGCCCTAGACCTACAGGGATCGGAGAGACCCAGTACTTC,CASSPRPTGIGETQYF
TRBJ1-1,TRBV5-1,NA,many,TGCGCCAGCAGCGCCCCCTCGAACACTGAAGCTTTCTTT,CASSAPSNTEAFF
TRBJ2-7,TRBV20-1,TRBD2,many,TGCAGTGCTAGAGCGGGACTAGCGGGCTACGAGCAGTACTTC,CSARAGLAGYEQYF
TRBJ2-7,TRBV20-1,NA,many,TGCAGTGCTAGAGGACTCCTCCAAGCCTACGAGCAGTACTTC,CSARGLLQAYEQYF
TRBJ2-5,TRBV20-1,TRBD2,many,TGCAGTGCTAGCCAACTAGCGGAAGAGACCCAGTACTTC,CSASQLAEETQYF
TRBJ1-5,TRBV19,NA,many,TGTGCCAGCCGAAGTGGAGGAGGGGAGAGCAATCAGCCCCAGCATTTT,CASRSGGGESNQPQHF
TRBJ1-2,TRBV12-3/TRBV12-4,NA,many,TGTGCCAGCACCTTTCCCCCCGAGGTCTTC,CASTFPPEVF
TRBJ2-7,TRBV19,NA,many,TGTGCCAGTAGTATCCAGGGTTCCTACGAGCAGTACTTC,CASSIQGSYEQYF
TRBJ1-5,TRBV20-1,TRBD1,many,TGCAGTGTTGGACAGGGGGATCAGCCCCAGCATTTT,CSVGQGDQPQHF
TRBJ2-5,TRBV10-3,NA,NA,TGTGCCATCAGCGTTGGCAGGAAGGGGGAGACCCAGTACTTC,CAISVGRKGETQYF
TRBJ2-5,TRBV9,NA,NA,TGTGCCAGCAGCCAAATTGGCACCGGGGGAGGAGAGACCCAGTACTTC,CASSQIGTGGGETQYF
TRBJ1-2,TRBV12-3/TRBV12-4,NA,NA,TGTGCCAGCAAACCGGCGGGAGCTTACACCTTC,CASKPAGAYTF
TRBJ1-4,TRBV7-9,NA,many,TGTGCCAGCAGCTTACCTGCAACTAATGAAAAACTGTTTTTT,CASSLPATNEKLFF
TRBJ2-7,TRBV10-3,TRBD2,many,TGTGCCATCAGTGAGTCGGGGCCGCATGGCGGGGGGGCTCTCGAGCAGTACTTC,CAISESGPHGGGALEQYF
TRBJ1-1,TRBV5-1,NA,NA,TGCGCCAGCAGGGGCGGCACTGAAGCTTCCTTT,CASRGGTEASF
TRBJ2-2,TRBV12-3/TRBV12-4,NA,many,TGTGCCAGCAGTTTAGAAGCGCTACGGAACACCGGGGAGCTGTTTTTT,CASSLEALRNTGELFF
TRBJ2-3,TRBV2,NA,NA,TGTGCCAGCAGTGAACTGGCTAAAACACAGAAGTATTTT,CASSELAKTQKYF
TRBJ2-7,TRBV15,NA,many,TGTGCCACCAGCGCGGGTAGAGGGAGCTCCTACGAGCAGTACTTC,CATSAGRGSSYEQYF